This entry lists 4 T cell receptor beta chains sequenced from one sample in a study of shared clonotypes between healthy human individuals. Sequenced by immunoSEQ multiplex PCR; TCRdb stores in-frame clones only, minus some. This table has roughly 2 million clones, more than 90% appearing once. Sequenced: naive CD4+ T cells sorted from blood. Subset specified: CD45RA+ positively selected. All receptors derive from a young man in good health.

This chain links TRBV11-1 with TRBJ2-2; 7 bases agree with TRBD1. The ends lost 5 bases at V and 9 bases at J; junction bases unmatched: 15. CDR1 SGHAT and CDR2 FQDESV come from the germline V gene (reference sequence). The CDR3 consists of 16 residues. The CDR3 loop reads CASSMAGTAMGRELFF. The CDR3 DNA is TGTGCCAGCAGCATGGCCGGGACAGCTATGGGTCGGGAGCTGTTTTTT.

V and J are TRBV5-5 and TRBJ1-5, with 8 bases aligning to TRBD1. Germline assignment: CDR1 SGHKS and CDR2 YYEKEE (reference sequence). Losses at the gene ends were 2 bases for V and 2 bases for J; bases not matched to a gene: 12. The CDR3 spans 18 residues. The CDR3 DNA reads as TGTGCCAGCAGCTTCGGACAGGGAGAAGGGGCAGGCAATCAGCCCCAGCATTTT. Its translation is CASSFGQGEGAGNQPQHF.

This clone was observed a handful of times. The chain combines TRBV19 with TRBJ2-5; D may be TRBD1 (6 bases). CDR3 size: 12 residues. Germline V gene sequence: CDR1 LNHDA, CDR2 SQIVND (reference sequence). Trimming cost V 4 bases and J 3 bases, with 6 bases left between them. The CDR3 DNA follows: TGTGCCAGTAGTAACAGGGAAGAGACCCAGTACTTC. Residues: CASSNREETQYF. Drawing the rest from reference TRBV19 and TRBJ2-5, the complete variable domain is DGGITQSPKYLFRKEGQNVTLSCEQNLNHDAMYWYRQDPGQGLRLIYYSQIVNDFQKGDIAEGYSVSREKKESFPLTVTSAQKNPTAFYLCASSNREETQYFGPGTRLLVL.

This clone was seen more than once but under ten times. This CDR3 is CATADRVSPNEKLFF. The DNA of the CDR3 is TGTGCCACCGCAGACAGGGTTAGTCCTAATGAAAAACTGTTTTTT. The V and J genes are TRBV19 and TRBJ1-4; 7 bases map to TRBD1. The J segment lost 3 bases and the V segment lost 10 bases, leaving 11 bases of the junction unmatched. The germline V gene has CDR1 LNHDA and CDR2 SQIVND (reference sequence). The CDR3 is 15 residues long.